This record looks at one T cell receptor beta chain sequence and its context. No antigen is known for it. No much larger clonotype is one base removed from it; base qualities were not supplied. The record originates from a study of blood T cells in healthy people across ages (dated by TCRdb to between 2015 and 2017). Context from the whole study: In model experiments, template switching captured roughly one uniquely barcoded TCR beta cDNA molecule for every two T cells. The study measured age-related changes in TCR beta repertoire diversity using deep sequencing normalized with unique cDNA molecular identifiers. Donors were grouped into four age groups: young (average roughly 16 years), middle-aged (39), aged (about 60) and long-lived (approximately 81). The study analyzed two additional independent replicas of 1 million unique cDNA reads from the same blood draw for two donors, one aged 18 to 29 and one aged 80 or older.

The CDR3 runs 15 amino acids, cysteine and phenylalanine included. The kept DNA is CDR3 alone, 45 bases in frame from the first base. The germline V gene supplies CDR1 SGHDN and CDR2 FVKESK. V was cut back by 1 base and J by 2 bases, leaving a gap of 12 bases between them. Points the paper makes about the study in general: As age increased, observed TCR beta diversity per million T cells dropped in a roughly linear way, and a significant reduction was already evident by age 40. Total diversity estimates from one million sequenced T cells were considered lower bounds and underestimates. Because donor CMV infection status was unknown, age-related changes in expanded clonotypes were potentially confounded. The long-lived group showed more naive CD4+ T cells, fewer expanded clones and increased TCR diversity than the aged group, suggesting age selection. Observed TCR beta diversity correlated strongly with the percentage of naive T cells measured by flow cytometry. Since profiling was done on bulk unsorted PBMCs, naive and antigen-experienced compartments could not be conclusively compared.

Library prep was done by 5' RACE. TCRdb shows the sequencer as Illumina HiSeq 2500. A second 7 to 11 cycle PCR used a sample-barcoded 5' primer and a J-beta primer mix. Each TCR beta cDNA molecule received a unique molecular identifier from a template-switch 5' adaptor carrying 12 random nucleotides. Each sample yielded at least 2.5 million CDR3-containing paired-end reads. All of the RNA was converted into first-strand cDNA using the Mint cDNA synthesis kit, with a TRBC-specific oligonucleotide serving as the primer. All cDNA was treated with uracil-DNA glycosylase and then went through a first 18-cycle PCR with the universal primers M1SS and BC2_uni_R. The study's own analysis went as follows. Normalization of each sample was performed by random selection of 1 million high-quality reads, each carrying a distinct molecular identifier. Instead of being binned into consensus sequences, reads that shared molecular identifiers were thrown out. MiTCR, set to a Q25 quality threshold and the strictest error-elimination algorithm, was used for CDR3 identification, clonotype clustering and error correction. A nonparametric unseen species model using Euler transformation provided a lower-bound estimate of total TCR beta diversity. The public sequencing data were trimmed at Q25 with fastp and processed into clonotypes with MiXCR by TCRdb, which kept only in-frame beta chains. A single entry per CDR3 protein holds the most common genes and DNA from its merged rows. These V and J calls derive from TCRdb rather than the authors' analysis. Present in this sample are 750,000 to 950,000 distinct CDR3 sequences, almost 30% of which were seen just once. Jointly, the top ten make up 10% of the sample.

The roughly 38 donors, aged about 6 to 95 years, were systemically healthy Caucasian individuals from Russia. Each donor gave about 9.7 milliliters of peripheral blood, drawn into EDTA-treated Vacutainer tubes. Ficoll-Paque density-gradient centrifugation was used to isolate PBMCs, with at least 7 million per sample. Trizol reagent was used to extract total RNA from the PBMCs, yielding at least 5 micrograms per sample. For every donor, flow cytometry on a PBMC aliquot measured the percentage of naive CD45RAhigh/CD27high T cells. This sample was shared with a second study, whose subject was T cells of mothers and their children. As the second study states: Nine systemically healthy Caucasian individuals served as donors, namely three mothers together with their six children. cDNA synthesis consumed the entire amount of extracted RNA, loaded at approximately 1.5 ug RNA in each 15 ul reaction. In the second PCR, sample barcodes and 2-4 random nucleotides were introduced via the M1S primer. Over 9 million TCR beta CDR3 reads came from each mother, compared with about 3 million reads from each child. Thymic selection shapes the output of TCR recombination in a similar way in related and unrelated pairs, and inherited differences have a minor effect. Related mother-child pairs always showed normalized repertoire overlap that was slightly higher than in unrelated mother-child pairs, though the difference was never significant. With a sensitivity of 90 to 100 clones per million clonotypes, no persistent microchimeric T cell clones were detected. The study used deep NGS to compare TCR beta repertoires of mothers and children, seeking features distinguishing related mother-child pairs from unrelated individuals. The mean age was around 42 +/- 4 years for the mothers and roughly 11 +/- 4 years for the children. After adapter ligation was performed with NEBNext reagents, the libraries were sequenced on an Illumina HiSeq 2000 with 100+100 nt paired-end reads. To prevent cross-contamination, the mother and child libraries were prepared one month apart and sequenced in separate runs. Between roughly 500,000 and 2,000,000 distinct TCR beta clonotypes were identified per donor. Naive TCR beta clonotypes were estimated from low-frequency clonotypes matched to each donor's FACS-determined naive share, without sorting.

Recombination joined TRBV14 with TRBJ2-7; the best D guess is TRBD1, with 5 bases matching. Specimen: blood. The sequence derives from a woman in her thirties or forties in good health. The DNA is TGTGCCAGCAGCCAAGGCCAGGGCCTACCCTACGAGCAGTACTTC. Its protein is CASSQGQGLPYEQYF. With the rest looked up from the reference TRBV14 and TRBJ2-7 genes rather than sequenced, the full variable domain is EAGVTQFPSHSVIEKGQTVTLRCDPISGHDNLYWYRRVMGKEIKFLLHFVKESKQDESGMPNNRFLAERTGGTYSTLKVQPAELEDSGVYFCASSQGQGLPYEQYFGPGTRLTVT.